The clone carrying this T cell receptor beta chain came up a few times. Its antigen is as yet unknown. The record originates from a study of T cell repertoires in cytomegalovirus infection. Looking at the study overall: It can be stated that public TCR beta signatures indicated CMV infection as well as a matching HLA type.

Findings and limits, study-wide: HLA-C-restricted CMV-specific TCR beta clonotypes prevailed in the ex vivo response. CMV carriers having the relevant HLA were flagged by cumulative public TCR beta family frequency.

Each CDR3 protein is one row after TCRdb ran MiXCR on the reads. The sample lists about 830,000 distinct CDR3 sequences, about 33% occurring once. This TCR was sampled from a human donor in good health (CMV status not recorded). Some clones in this sample may be carry-over from other donors' samples. Specimen: cultured CD8+ T cells from PBMCs, collected from culture after CMV antigen stimulation.

The CDR3 nucleotides read TGTGCCAGCAGTTTCACCCCCTACTACACAGATACGCAGTATTTT. It yields the protein CASSFTPYYTDTQYF. V usage is TRBV12-3 or TRBV12-4 and J usage is TRBJ2-3, with unresolved D. The length of the CDR3 is 15 residues. V gave up 3 bases and J gave up 2 bases, with 12 bases separating them.